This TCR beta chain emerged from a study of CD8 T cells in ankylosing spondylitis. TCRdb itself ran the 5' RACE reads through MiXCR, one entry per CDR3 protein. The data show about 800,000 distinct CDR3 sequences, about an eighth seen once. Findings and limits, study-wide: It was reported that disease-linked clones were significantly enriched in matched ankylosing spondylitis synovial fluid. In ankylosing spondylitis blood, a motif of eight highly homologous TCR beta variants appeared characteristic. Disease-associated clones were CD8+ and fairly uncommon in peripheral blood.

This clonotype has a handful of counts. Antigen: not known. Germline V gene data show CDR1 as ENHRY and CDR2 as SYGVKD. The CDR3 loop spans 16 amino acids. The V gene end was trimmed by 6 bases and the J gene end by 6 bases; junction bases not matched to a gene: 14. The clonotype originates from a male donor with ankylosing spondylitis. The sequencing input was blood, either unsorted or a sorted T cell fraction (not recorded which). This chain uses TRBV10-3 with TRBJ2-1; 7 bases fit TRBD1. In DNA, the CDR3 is TGTGCCATCAGCGGTAATGACAGGGATGGGAGCAATGAGCAGTTCTTC. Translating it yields CAISGNDRDGSNEQFF.